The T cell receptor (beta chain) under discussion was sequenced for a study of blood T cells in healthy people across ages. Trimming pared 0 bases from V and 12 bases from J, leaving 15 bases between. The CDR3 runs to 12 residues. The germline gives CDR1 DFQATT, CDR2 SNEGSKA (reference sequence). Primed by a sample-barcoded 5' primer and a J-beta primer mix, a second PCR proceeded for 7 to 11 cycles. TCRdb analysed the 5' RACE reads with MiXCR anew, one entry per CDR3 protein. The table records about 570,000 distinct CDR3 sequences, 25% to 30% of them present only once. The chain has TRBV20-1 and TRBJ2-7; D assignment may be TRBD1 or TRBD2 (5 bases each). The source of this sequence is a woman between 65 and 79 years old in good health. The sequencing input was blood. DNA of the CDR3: TGCAGTGCTAGAGAGGTGCAGGGAGCTTTGTACTTC. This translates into CSAREVQGALYF.